This TCR beta chain comes out of a study of T cells in Graves' hyperthyroidism and ophthalmopathy. Study-level results: Onset of ophthalmopathy came a median approximately 6 months after the model predicted it. Through a model of 13 V-J features, ophthalmopathy was separated from stable hyperthyroidism.

The CDR3 runs to 13 residues. Trimming shortened V by 3 bases and J by 5 bases, and 13 bases separated the two germline ends. The germline V gene has CDR1 DFQATT and CDR2 SNEGSKA (reference sequence). A roughly 10 ml volume of fresh peripheral blood provided the PBMCs. Concerning this clonotype: As yet, its antigen is unknown.

Amplification of TCR beta CDR3 regions was performed using RNA transcripts as template. HTBI primers were the set used in a first-round RT-PCR of the TCR CDR3. TCRdb re-called the multiplex PCR reads through MiXCR, storing one row per CDR3 protein. Of 530,000 or so distinct CDR3 sequences listed, 17% were seen once; the top ten hold about 16%. The V gene is TRBV20-1, the J gene TRBJ2-5; no firm D call. The clonotype originates from a woman under 30 with Graves' ophthalmopathy. Input material: blood. The CDR3 sequence is CSASGSPSETQYF. CDR3 nucleotides: TGCAGTGCTAGCGGGTCCCCTTCTGAGACCCAGTACTTC.